This is a list of T cell receptor beta chains from one sample in a study of T cells after yellow fever vaccination. MiXCR was run by TCRdb on the 5' RACE reads, yielding one entry per CDR3 protein. Of about 320,000 distinct CDR3 sequences in the sample, approximately 4.5% are singletons; the top ten hold 15% to 20%. This specimen consisted of PBMCs, obtained 15 days after the yellow fever booster vaccination. These receptors originate from a man aged 18-30 years who received the YFV17D yellow fever vaccine. Both conserved end residues are part of each CDR3. The D gene is left open where the match is weak. Rows give clone size only sometimes, using once, few, many, or a class for an expanded clone.

J: TRBJ2-2; D: -; size: few; V: TRBV5-1; DNA: TGCGCCAGCAGCTACCAAATACCGCTGGGACTCGCCGGGGAGCTGTTTTTT; CDR3: CASSYQIPLGLAGELFF
J: TRBJ2-7; D: TRBD1; size: -; V: TRBV3-1; DNA: TGTGCCAGCAGCCTTAACCAGGGGGCGGTTCGGTACGAGCAGTACTTC; CDR3: CASSLNQGAVRYEQYF
J: TRBJ2-5; D: -; size: many; V: TRBV7-9; DNA: TGTGCCAGCAGACTACCACCGGAGACCCAGTACTTC; CDR3: CASRLPPETQYF
J: TRBJ2-3; D: -; size: -; V: TRBV18; DNA: TGTGCCAGCTCACCTCTCGATCCCAAAACCACAGATACGCAGTATTTT; CDR3: CASSPLDPKTTDTQYF
J: TRBJ1-3; D: -; size: -; V: TRBV4-1; DNA: TGCGCCAGCAGCCAAGGAGACAGCTCTGGAAACACCATATATTTT; CDR3: CASSQGDSSGNTIYF
J: TRBJ2-5; D: -; size: -; V: TRBV7-2; DNA: TGTGCCAGCAGCTTAGTGGGGGAACAAGAGACCCAGTACTTC; CDR3: CASSLVGEQETQYF
J: TRBJ2-1; D: -; size: many; V: TRBV5-1; DNA: TGCGCCAGCAGCTTGCATGGGAACTACAATGAGCAGTTCTTC; CDR3: CASSLHGNYNEQFF
J: TRBJ2-3; D: TRBD2; size: few; V: TRBV20-1; DNA: TGCAGTGCTCCCGGGGGGTGGGGTACGCAGTATTTT; CDR3: CSAPGGWGTQYF
J: TRBJ1-1; D: -; size: few; V: TRBV6-1; DNA: TGTGCCAGCAGTGAAGAACAGCCCACTGAAGCTTTCTTT; CDR3: CASSEEQPTEAFF
J: TRBJ2-1; D: TRBD1; size: many; V: TRBV7-9; DNA: TGTGCCAGCAGCGTTGCCGGGACAGGACTCTACAATGAGCAGTTCTTC; CDR3: CASSVAGTGLYNEQFF
J: TRBJ1-5; D: -; size: many; V: TRBV20-1; DNA: TGCAGTGCTATACAGGCCCCTAGCAATCAGCCCCAGCATTTT; CDR3: CSAIQAPSNQPQHF
J: TRBJ2-5; D: -; size: many; V: TRBV6-1; DNA: TGTGCCAGCAGTGCGGAGAGTTCGGGTCAAGAGACCCAGTACTTC; CDR3: CASSAESSGQETQYF
J: TRBJ2-1; D: -; size: -; V: TRBV5-1; DNA: TGCGCCAGCAGCTTGGGGATCCCGGGGTACAATGAGCAGTTCTTC; CDR3: CASSLGIPGYNEQFF
J: TRBJ1-1; D: -; size: few; V: TRBV6-1; DNA: TGTGCCAGCAGAGATGACAGCCCTTTACGGGTGTTCGCTGAAGCTTTCTTT; CDR3: CASRDDSPLRVFAEAFF
J: TRBJ1-1; D: TRBD1; size: many; V: TRBV6-1; DNA: TGTGCCAGCAGTGAAGACAGGGGCGACACTGAAGCTTTCTTT; CDR3: CASSEDRGDTEAFF
J: TRBJ2-6; D: TRBD1; size: -; V: TRBV7-6; DNA: TGTGCCAGCAGACCAGGGACAGGGAGCGGGGCCAACGTCCTGACTTTC; CDR3: CASRPGTGSGANVLTF
J: TRBJ1-1; D: -; size: few; V: TRBV7-6; DNA: TGTGCCAGCCGCAAAGATTTGAACACTGAAGCTTTCTTT; CDR3: CASRKDLNTEAFF
J: TRBJ1-1; D: -; size: many; V: TRBV4-3; DNA: TGCGCCAGCAGCCAAGATAAGGGGGGGGTAAGCACTGAAGCTTTCTTT; CDR3: CASSQDKGGVSTEAFF
J: TRBJ1-2; D: TRBD1; size: few; V: TRBV7-9; DNA: TGTGCCAGCAGCTTAGCCCCTTACAGGGGCTATGGCTACACCTTC; CDR3: CASSLAPYRGYGYTF
J: TRBJ2-1; D: -; size: many; V: TRBV2; DNA: TGTGCCAGCACTGGTAGCTCCTACAATGAGCAGTTCTTC; CDR3: CASTGSSYNEQFF
J: TRBJ2-4; D: -; size: many; V: TRBV10-3; DNA: TGTGCCATCAGTGATTGGGGAAACATTCAGTACTTC; CDR3: CAISDWGNIQYF
J: TRBJ2-2; D: -; size: many; V: TRBV4-3; DNA: TGCGCCAGCAGCCTGGCCGAGCGGGCCGGGGAGCTGTTTTTT; CDR3: CASSLAERAGELFF
J: TRBJ2-3; D: TRBD2; size: few; V: TRBV7-2; DNA: TGTGCCAGCACCGAAGCGGGGGGGCTCCCAGATACGCAGTATTTT; CDR3: CASTEAGGLPDTQYF
J: TRBJ1-1; D: -; size: few; V: TRBV5-4; DNA: TGTGCCAGCAGCTTCAAGGGTCTTATGGGGACTGAAGCTTTCTTT; CDR3: CASSFKGLMGTEAFF
J: TRBJ1-5; D: -; size: many; V: TRBV3-1; DNA: TGTGCCAGCAGCCAAGACCTGGATCAGCCCCAGCATTTT; CDR3: CASSQDLDQPQHF
J: TRBJ2-2; D: -; size: -; V: TRBV24-1; DNA: TGTGCCACCAGTGATTGGGAGACCGGGGAGCTGTTTTTT; CDR3: CATSDWETGELFF
J: TRBJ2-1; D: TRBD2; size: -; V: TRBV3-1; DNA: TGTGCCAGCAACAACGGGGGGGCCAATGAGCAGTTCTTC; CDR3: CASNNGGANEQFF
J: TRBJ2-3; D: TRBD1; size: few; V: TRBV7-3; DNA: TGTGCCAGCAGCCGTGGGACAGGGTGGCGAGATACGCAGTATTTT; CDR3: CASSRGTGWRDTQYF
J: TRBJ1-6; D: -; size: many; V: TRBV12-3/TRBV12-4; DNA: TGTGCCAGCAGTACGGGGACGACCTTTAATTCACCCCTCCACTTT; CDR3: CASSTGTTFNSPLHF
J: TRBJ2-1; D: TRBD1; size: many; V: TRBV27; DNA: TGTGCCAGCGCTAGGCAGGGGGCAGGCAATGAGCAGTTCTTC; CDR3: CASARQGAGNEQFF
J: TRBJ2-1; D: -; size: few; V: TRBV20-1; DNA: TGCAGTGCGGCACCCCTGGGGGGTGTAGTAGCCGCTGAGCAGTTCTTC; CDR3: CSAAPLGGVVAAEQFF
J: TRBJ2-2; D: TRBD2; size: many; V: TRBV6-6; DNA: TGTGCCAGCAGTTACCCCCGGACTAGCGGGGGCCCTAACACCGGGGAGCTGTTTTTT; CDR3: CASSYPRTSGGPNTGELFF
J: TRBJ2-2; D: -; size: few; V: TRBV6-4; DNA: TGTGCCAGCAGTGAGGGGGGACAAAACACCGGGGAGCTGTTTTTT; CDR3: CASSEGGQNTGELFF
J: TRBJ1-2; D: -; size: -; V: TRBV28; DNA: TGTGCCAGCACCCTCTGGGGGTCCGGCTACACCTTC; CDR3: CASTLWGSGYTF
J: TRBJ1-2; D: -; size: -; V: TRBV10-3; DNA: TGTGCCATCAGTGAGACGACAAACAACTATGGCTACACCTTC; CDR3: CAISETTNNYGYTF
J: TRBJ2-5; D: TRBD1; size: few; V: TRBV7-9; DNA: TGTGCCAGCAGCCCAGCCCAGGGGGCGAGAGAGACCCAGTACTTC; CDR3: CASSPAQGARETQYF
J: TRBJ2-2; D: -; size: many; V: TRBV12-3/TRBV12-4; DNA: TGTGCCAGCCGTACATTCGGATTCACCGGGGAGCTGTTTTTT; CDR3: CASRTFGFTGELFF
J: TRBJ2-1; D: -; size: many; V: TRBV7-2; DNA: TGTGCCAGCAGCTGGACGGCGGGGGCGGGCTCCTACAATGAGCAGTTCTTC; CDR3: CASSWTAGAGSYNEQFF
J: TRBJ2-7; D: -; size: many; V: TRBV11-2; DNA: TGTGCCAGCAGCTTTAACTCCTACGAGCAGTACTTC; CDR3: CASSFNSYEQYF
J: TRBJ1-6; D: -; size: few; V: TRBV5-1; DNA: TGCGCCAGCAGCGTGGGCGACCGCCTTAATTCACCCCTCCACTTT; CDR3: CASSVGDRLNSPLHF
J: TRBJ2-5; D: -; size: many; V: TRBV6-5; DNA: TGTGCCAGCAGTTACTCGGGCAGGGGAGAGACCCAGTACTTC; CDR3: CASSYSGRGETQYF
J: TRBJ1-1; D: -; size: -; V: TRBV18; DNA: TGTGCCAGCTCACCAATACAGGGAGACACTGAAGCTTTCTTT; CDR3: CASSPIQGDTEAFF
J: TRBJ1-2; D: TRBD1; size: -; V: TRBV12-3/TRBV12-4; DNA: TGTGCCAGCACTGGACAGGGGGCGCAGTCTGGCTACACCTTC; CDR3: CASTGQGAQSGYTF
J: TRBJ1-5; D: -; size: few; V: TRBV7-2; DNA: TGTGCCAGCAGCTTGACCACAGGGTCACAGCCCCAGCATTTT; CDR3: CASSLTTGSQPQHF
J: TRBJ2-3; D: TRBD2; size: many; V: TRBV7-9; DNA: TGTGCCAGCAGCATCCTTCTAGCGGGGGCCACAGATACGCAGTATTTT; CDR3: CASSILLAGATDTQYF
J: TRBJ2-1; D: -; size: many; V: TRBV7-2; DNA: TGTGCCAGCAGAGGCGGGGTCTCCTACAATGAGCAGTTCTTC; CDR3: CASRGGVSYNEQFF
J: TRBJ2-1; D: TRBD2; size: many; V: TRBV12-3/TRBV12-4; DNA: TGTGCCAGCAGTTTAGGACTAGCGGCCAGGATCTTC; CDR3: CASSLGLAARIF
J: TRBJ2-2; D: -; size: many; V: TRBV6-4; DNA: TGTGCCAGCAAAGCGGCCGGGTGGGACACCGGGGAGCTGTTTTTT; CDR3: CASKAAGWDTGELFF
J: TRBJ2-5; D: TRBD2; size: few; V: TRBV4-2; DNA: TGTGCCAGCAGCCAAGAGGGGACTAGCGGGGAAGAGACCCAGTACTTC; CDR3: CASSQEGTSGEETQYF
J: TRBJ1-1; D: -; size: few; V: TRBV5-5; DNA: TGTGCCAGCAGCCCGGTGAGGTTGAACACTGAAGCTTTCTTT; CDR3: CASSPVRLNTEAFF